This section outlines one TCR beta chain sequence together with its context. Profiling relied on immunoSEQ multiplex PCR, and the TCRdb table lists in-frame clones only, not all of them. The table includes some 21,000 clones, around 73% detected once. This entry is derived from a study of blood T cell repertoires in COVID-19. Study at large: PBMCs, B-cell-depleted T cells, or T cells provided the cDNA or gDNA that made up the material.

The germline V gene encodes CDR1 SGHDN and CDR2 FVKESK. V dropped 1 base and J dropped 5 bases, with 14 bases sitting between them. The CDR3 has 15 residues. The TCR originated in a human donor in a cohort sampled during active or convalescent COVID-19. The chain links TRBV14 to TRBJ1-2, with D tentatively TRBD1 (5 bases). The sequenced material came from peripheral blood. CDR3 region: CASSQVTGELYGYTF. The CDR3 nucleotides are TGTGCCAGCAGCCAAGTCACAGGCGAATTGTATGGCTACACCTTC.